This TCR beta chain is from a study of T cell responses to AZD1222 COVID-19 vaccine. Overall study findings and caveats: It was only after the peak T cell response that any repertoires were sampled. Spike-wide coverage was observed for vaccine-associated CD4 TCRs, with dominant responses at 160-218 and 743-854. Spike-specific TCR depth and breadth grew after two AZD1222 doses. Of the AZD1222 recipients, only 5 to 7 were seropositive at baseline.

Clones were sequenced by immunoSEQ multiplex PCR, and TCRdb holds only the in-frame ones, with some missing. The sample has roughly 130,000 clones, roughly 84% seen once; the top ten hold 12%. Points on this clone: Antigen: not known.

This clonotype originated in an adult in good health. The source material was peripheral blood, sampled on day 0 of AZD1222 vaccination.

The CDR3 bases are TGTGCCAGCAGTTACGGTCAAAATGAGCAGTTCTTC. Translating gives CASSYGQNEQFF. The gene calls are TRBV6-5 and TRBJ2-1; no firm D call. This CDR3 has 12 amino acids. V was clipped by 2 bases and J by 7 bases, with 6 bases between them. Germline V lookup: CDR1 MNHEY, CDR2 SVGAGI.